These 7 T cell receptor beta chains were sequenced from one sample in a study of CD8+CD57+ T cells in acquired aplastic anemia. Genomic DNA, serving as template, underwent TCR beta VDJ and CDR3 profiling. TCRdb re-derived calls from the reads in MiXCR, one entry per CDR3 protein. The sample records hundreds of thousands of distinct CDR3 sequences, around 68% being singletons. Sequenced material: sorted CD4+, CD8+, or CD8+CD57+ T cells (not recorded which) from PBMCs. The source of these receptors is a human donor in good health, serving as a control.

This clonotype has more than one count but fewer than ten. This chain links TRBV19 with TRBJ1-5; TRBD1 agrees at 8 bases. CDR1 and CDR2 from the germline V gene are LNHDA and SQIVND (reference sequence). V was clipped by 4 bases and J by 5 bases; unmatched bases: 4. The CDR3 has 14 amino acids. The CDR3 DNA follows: TGTGCCAGTAGTAGCGGACAGGGATATCAGCCCCAGCATTTT. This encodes CASSSGQGYQPQHF. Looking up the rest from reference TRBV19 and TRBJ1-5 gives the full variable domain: DGGITQSPKYLFRKEGQNVTLSCEQNLNHDAMYWYRQDPGQGLRLIYYSQIVNDFQKGDIAEGYSVSREKKESFPLTVTSAQKNPTAFYLCASSSGQGYQPQHFGDGTRLSIL.

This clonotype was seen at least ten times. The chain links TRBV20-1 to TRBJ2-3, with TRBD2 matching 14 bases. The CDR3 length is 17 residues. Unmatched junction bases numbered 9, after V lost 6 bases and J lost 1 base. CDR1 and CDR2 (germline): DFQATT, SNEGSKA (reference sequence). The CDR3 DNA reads TGCAGTGCAAATCCGGGACTAGCGGGGGAGCGCACAGATACGCAGTATTTT. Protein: CSANPGLAGERTDTQYF.

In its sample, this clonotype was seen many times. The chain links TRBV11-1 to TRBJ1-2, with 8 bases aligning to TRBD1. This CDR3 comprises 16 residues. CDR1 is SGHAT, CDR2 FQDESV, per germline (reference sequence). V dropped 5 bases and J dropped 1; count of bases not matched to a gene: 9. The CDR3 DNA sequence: TGTGCCAGCAGCAATAGGGACAGGCGATATAACTATGGCTACACCTTC. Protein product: CASSNRDRRYNYGYTF. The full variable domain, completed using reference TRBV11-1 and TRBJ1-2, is EAEVAQSPRYKITEKSQAVAFWCDPISGHATLYWYRQILGQGPELLVQFQDESVVDDSQLPKDRFSAERLKGVDSTLKIQPAELGDSAMYLCASSNRDRRYNYGYTFGSGTRLTVV.

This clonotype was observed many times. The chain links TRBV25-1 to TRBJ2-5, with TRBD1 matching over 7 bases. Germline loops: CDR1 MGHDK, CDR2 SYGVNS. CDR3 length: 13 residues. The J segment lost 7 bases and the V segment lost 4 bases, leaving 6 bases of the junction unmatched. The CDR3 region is CASSATGSATQYF. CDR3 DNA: TGTGCCAGCAGTGCGACAGGGTCGGCGACCCAGTACTTC.

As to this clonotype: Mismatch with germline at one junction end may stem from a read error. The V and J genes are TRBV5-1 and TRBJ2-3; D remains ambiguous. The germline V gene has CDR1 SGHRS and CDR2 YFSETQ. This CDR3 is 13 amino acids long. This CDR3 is CASGPRVTDMQYF. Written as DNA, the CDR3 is TGCGCCAGCGGGCCACGGGTCACAGATATGCAGTATTTT.

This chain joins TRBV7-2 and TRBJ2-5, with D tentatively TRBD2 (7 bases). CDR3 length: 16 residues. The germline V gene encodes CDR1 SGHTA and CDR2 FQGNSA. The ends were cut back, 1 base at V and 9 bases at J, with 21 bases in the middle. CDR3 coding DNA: TGTGCCAGCAGCTTAGTGCGGCGCGGGGGCGTATGGCCCCAGTACTTC. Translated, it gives CASSLVRRGGVWPQYF.

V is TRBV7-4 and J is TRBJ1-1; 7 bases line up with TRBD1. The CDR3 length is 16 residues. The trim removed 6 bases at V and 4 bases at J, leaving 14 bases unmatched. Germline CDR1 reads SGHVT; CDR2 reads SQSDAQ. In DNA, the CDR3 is TGTGCCAGCAGTGGAAGGGGGCCCTCCACGGGCACTGAAGCTTTCTTT. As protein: CASSGRGPSTGTEAFF.